This entry features one TCR beta chain sequence. Trimming removed 8 bases from V and 4 bases from J; junction bases left unmatched: 7. This CDR3 is 13 amino acids long. Germline CDR1 reads KGHSH; CDR2 reads LQKENI. Authors' methods: Amplification with reference gene primers provided the estimates of nucleated cell counts. Sequencing used immunoSEQ multiplex PCR; TCRdb keeps in-frame clones, though not all of them. V and J calls and clone size are as listed in that table; D and trimming were resolved from the DNA. The repertoire consists of about 87,000 clones, with about 87% occurring once and the leading ten covering roughly 5%. The data stem from a study of blood T cell repertoires in COVID-19. Study-level background: Specimens from acute and convalescent COVID-19 originated in the United States, Italy and Spain.

The TCR sequence derives from a man between 35 and 55 years old with acute or convalescent COVID-19. The J gene is TRBJ2-5, the V gene TRBV18; 7 bases are a match to TRBD1. What was sequenced was peripheral blood. The CDR3 protein is CASTYGTAETQYF. As DNA, the CDR3 is TGTGCCAGCACCTACGGGACAGCAGAGACCCAGTACTTC.